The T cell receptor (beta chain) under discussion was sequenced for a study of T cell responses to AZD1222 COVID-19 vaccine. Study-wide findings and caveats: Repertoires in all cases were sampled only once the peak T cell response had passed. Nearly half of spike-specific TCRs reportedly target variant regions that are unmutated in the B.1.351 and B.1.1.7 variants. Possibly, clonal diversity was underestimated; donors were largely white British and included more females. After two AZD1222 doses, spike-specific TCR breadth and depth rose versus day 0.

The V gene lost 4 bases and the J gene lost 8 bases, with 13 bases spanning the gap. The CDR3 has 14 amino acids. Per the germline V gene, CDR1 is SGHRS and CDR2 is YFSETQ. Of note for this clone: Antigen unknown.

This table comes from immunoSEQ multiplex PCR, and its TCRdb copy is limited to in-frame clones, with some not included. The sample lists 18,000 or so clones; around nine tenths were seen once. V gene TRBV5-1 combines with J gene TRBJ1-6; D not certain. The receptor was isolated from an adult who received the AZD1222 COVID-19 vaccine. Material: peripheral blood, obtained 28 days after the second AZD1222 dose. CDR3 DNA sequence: TGCGCCAGCAGCAAGGGCCCGAGAGATTCACCCCTCCACTTT. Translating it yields CASSKGPRDSPLHF.